The rows below give T cell receptor beta chains drawn from one sample of a study of shared clonotypes between healthy human individuals. Data came from immunoSEQ multiplex PCR; TCRdb stores just in-frame clones and leaves some out. The table records some 2,100,000 clones, under 95% of them present only once. Input material: naive CD8+ T cells from PBMCs. These receptors originate from a man in his late teens or twenties in good health. Some clones in this sample may be carry-over from other donors' samples. The CDR3 runs from the conserved cysteine through the conserved F or W. Fields, in order: D gene, J gene, V gene, clone size, CDR3 DNA, CDR3 protein. The D gene is left open where the match is weak. Part of the rows lack a size; the others show once, few, many or a class for expanded clones.

.	TRBJ2-1	TRBV9	.	TGTGCCAGCAATCGAGAAAGCTCCTACAATGAGCAGTTCTTC	CASNRESSYNEQFF
.	TRBJ2-3	TRBV27	.	TGTGCCAGCAGCGGACCCAGGGGTGGAACAGATACGCAGTATTTT	CASSGPRGGTDTQYF
.	TRBJ1-5	TRBV4-2	.	TGTGCCAGCAGCCAAGACCTCAGGGAGATCAATCAGCCCCAGCATTTT	CASSQDLREINQPQHF
TRBD2	TRBJ2-1	TRBV10-3	.	TGTGCCATCAGTGATAAGCGGGGGCCCTACAATGAGCAGTTCTTC	CAISDKRGPYNEQFF
.	TRBJ1-5	TRBV19	.	TGTGCCAGTAGTCCCCGGGCCCTAGACAATCAGCCCCAGCATTTT	CASSPRALDNQPQHF
TRBD2	TRBJ2-7	TRBV27	.	TGTGCCAGCAGTTTATCGTTCCCCGGAACTAGCGGGACCCCCTACGAGCAGTACTTC	CASSLSFPGTSGTPYEQYF
.	TRBJ1-5	TRBV27	.	TGTGCCAGCAGTTTTTCTGGGGATAATCAGCCCCAGCATTTT	CASSFSGDNQPQHF
TRBD2	TRBJ2-1	TRBV27	.	TGTGCCAGCACCTTCGGGACTAGCAGCAATGAGCAGTTCTTC	CASTFGTSSNEQFF
.	TRBJ2-7	TRBV27	.	TGTGCCAGCAGTTCGAGCCTAGAGAACTACGAGCAGTACTTC	CASSSSLENYEQYF
.	TRBJ1-2	TRBV4-1	.	TGCGCCAGCAGCCAAGACGGCGGGTTAGGTGGCTACACCTTC	CASSQDGGLGGYTF
TRBD1	TRBJ2-7	TRBV19	.	TGTGCCAGTAGTATCCGGGACAGCTCCTACGAGCAGTACTTC	CASSIRDSSYEQYF
.	TRBJ1-2	TRBV9	.	TGTGCCAGCAGCGCCGTAGACAGGATAAACTATGGCTACACCTTC	CASSAVDRINYGYTF
.	TRBJ1-4	TRBV2	.	TGTGCCAGCTGTTGGCAGCTTGCAACTAATGAAAAACTGTTTTTT	CASCWQLATNEKLFF
.	TRBJ2-7	TRBV5-1	.	TGCGCCAGCAGCTATTCAAAAGGTACCAGGGATAGCTCCTACGAGCAGTACTTC	CASSYSKGTRDSSYEQYF
.	TRBJ2-3	TRBV19	.	TGTGCCAGTAGCCTAACCAAATCGGGCACAGATACGCAGTATTTT	CASSLTKSGTDTQYF
.	TRBJ2-3	TRBV19	few	TGTGCCAGTAGTCCCCGGGGCACAGATACGCAGTATTTT	CASSPRGTDTQYF
TRBD1	TRBJ2-2	TRBV19	.	TGTGCCAGTAGTAGCCGGGACAGGGGCTTATCCGGGGAGCTGTTTTTT	CASSSRDRGLSGELFF
TRBD2	TRBJ2-7	TRBV11-2	.	TGTGCCAGCTCTCGGGGAGCTAGCGGGTCCTACGAGCAGTACTTC	CASSRGASGSYEQYF
.	TRBJ1-3	TRBV19	.	TGTGCCAGTAGTATTATGGCCTCTGGAAACACCATATATTTT	CASSIMASGNTIYF
TRBD2	TRBJ2-7	TRBV5-4	.	TGTGCCAGCAGCTTGGGTAGCGGGAGGCCTCGGGCGGAGCAGTACTTC	CASSLGSGRPRAEQYF
.	TRBJ1-1	TRBV27	.	TGTGCCAGCAGTCTCTGGAGGGGCCACACTGAAGCTTTCTTT	CASSLWRGHTEAFF
.	TRBJ1-1	TRBV7-9	.	TGTGCCAGCAGCTTAGGGGTTTCCACTGAAGCTTTCTTT	CASSLGVSTEAFF
TRBD2	TRBJ2-1	TRBV28	.	TGTGCCAGCAACGTAGACGGGAGGAACTACAATGAGCAGTTCTTC	CASNVDGRNYNEQFF
TRBD1	TRBJ2-2	TRBV10-3	.	TGTGCCATCAGTCTCAGGACAGGGTCGGACGGGGAGCTGTTTTTT	CAISLRTGSDGELFF
TRBD1	TRBJ2-2	TRBV13	.	TGTGCCAGCAGCTGGCGGACAGGGGACACCGGGGAGCTGTTTTTT	CASSWRTGDTGELFF
.	TRBJ1-5	TRBV27	.	TGTGCCAGCAGTTTAGGGGATAGCAATCAGCCCCAGCATTTT	CASSLGDSNQPQHF